The rows below give T cell receptor beta chains drawn from one sample of a study of blood T cell repertoires in COVID-19. Only in-frame clones appear in the TCRdb table, and some are missing; sequencing was by immunoSEQ multiplex PCR. In the table there are 40,000 or so clones, almost 90% of which are singletons. The source material was peripheral blood. Every receptor here comes from a man in his 60s with active or convalescent COVID-19. Each CDR3 is given with its conserved first and last residue. The D gene is left open where the match is weak. Size is stated for part of the rows, as once, few or many counts, or as a class when the clone is expanded.

>TRBJ2-7|TRBV28|TRBD1|once
CASSFRDRVSYEQYF
TGTGCCAGCAGTTTCCGGGACAGGGTCTCCTACGAGCAGTACTTC
>TRBJ1-2|TRBV6-2/TRBV6-3|TRBD1|NA
CASSGAGQGYYGYTF
TGTGCCAGCAGCGGCGCGGGACAGGGGTACTATGGCTACACCTTC
>TRBJ2-1|TRBV5-1|TRBD2|NA
CASSSGLAGASAEQFF
TGCGCCAGCAGCTCCGGACTAGCGGGAGCTTCAGCCGAGCAGTTCTTC
>TRBJ2-5|TRBV6-2/TRBV6-3|TRBD1|NA
CASSYSGRGLEKTQYF
TGTGCCAGCAGTTACTCGGGCAGGGGGCTTGAAAAGACCCAGTACTTC
>TRBJ2-5|TRBV15|TRBD1|NA
CATSNTGERETQYF
TGTGCCACCAGCAACACAGGGGAGAGAGAGACCCAGTACTTC
>TRBJ2-7|TRBV6-2/TRBV6-3|NA|NA
CASSYAAGKAYEQYF
TGTGCCAGCAGTTATGCAGCGGGCAAGGCCTACGAGCAGTACTTC
>TRBJ2-7|TRBV9|TRBD1|NA
CASSVSGGAEQYF
TGTGCCAGCAGCGTATCAGGGGGCGCCGAGCAGTACTTC
>TRBJ2-1|TRBV11-3|NA|once
CASSLGADSHYNEQFF
TGTGCCAGCAGCTTAGGCGCGGACAGCCATTACAATGAGCAGTTCTTC
>TRBJ2-3|TRBV9|TRBD2|NA
CASSTSGGTDTQYF
TGTGCCAGCTCTACTAGCGGGGGCACAGATACGCAGTATTTT
>TRBJ1-6|TRBV28|NA|NA
CASRIPPPGFGEVGYNSPLHF
TGTGCCAGCAGAATTCCACCGCCAGGGTTCGGAGAAGTTGGATATAATTCACCCCTCCACTTT
>TRBJ1-2|TRBV6-1|TRBD1|NA
CASSEGQGSRLYGYTF
TGTGCCAGCAGTGAAGGACAGGGGAGCCGACTTTATGGCTACACCTTC
>TRBJ1-1|TRBV25-1|NA|NA
CASSDGRAEAFF
TGTGCCAGCAGTGATGGGCGGGCTGAAGCTTTCTTT
>TRBJ2-3|TRBV27|TRBD2|NA
CASSLYSGMTDTQYF
TGTGCCAGCAGTCTGTATAGCGGGATGACAGATACGCAGTATTTT
>TRBJ2-7|TRBV28|TRBD2|NA
CASSIGTSAYEQYF
TGTGCCAGCAGTATCGGGACTAGCGCCTACGAGCAGTACTTC
>TRBJ1-2|TRBV25-1|TRBD1|NA
CASSDPRTGGTYGYTF
TGTGCCAGCAGTGACCCACGGACAGGGGGCACCTATGGCTACACCTTC
>TRBJ2-2|TRBV4-2|NA|NA
CASSQGEYTGELFF
TGTGCCAGCAGCCAAGGAGAGTACACCGGGGAGCTGTTTTTT
>TRBJ2-2|TRBV4-3|NA|once
CASSQDIRGTGELFF
TGCGCCAGCAGCCAAGACATAAGGGGGACCGGGGAGCTGTTTTTT
>TRBJ2-7|TRBV5-1|TRBD1|NA
CASSWGTGPLREQYF
TGCGCCAGCAGCTGGGGGACAGGCCCCCTACGTGAGCAGTACTTC
>TRBJ1-5|TRBV6-5|TRBD1|NA
CASNTDRLNQPQHF
TGTGCCAGCAACACGGACAGGCTTAATCAGCCCCAGCATTTT
>TRBJ1-5|TRBV27|NA|NA
CASSFQGANQPQHF
TGTGCCAGCAGTTTCCAGGGCGCTAATCAGCCCCAGCATTTT
>TRBJ2-1|TRBV5-1|NA|NA
CASSQRPGFYNEQFF
TGCGCCAGCAGCCAGCGCCCCGGGTTCTACAATGAGCAGTTCTTC
>TRBJ2-6|TRBV5-4|TRBD2|NA
CASSWGLGVGSGANVLTF
TGTGCCAGCAGCTGGGGACTAGGAGTTGGATCTGGGGCCAACGTCCTGACTTTC
>TRBJ1-5|TRBV10-3|TRBD1|NA
CAISERRDSDQPQHF
TGTGCCATCAGTGAGAGAAGGGACAGTGATCAGCCCCAGCATTTT
>TRBJ2-7|TRBV11-2|TRBD1|once
CASSFYVVGQGTYEQYF
TGTGCCAGCAGCTTTTATGTCGTGGGACAGGGTACCTACGAGCAGTACTTC